The next 25 T cell receptor beta chains were all read from a single sample in a study of neurological immune-mediated disorders. One entry per CDR3 protein, called by TCRdb with MiXCR from the 5' RACE reads. The sample comprises more than 45,000 distinct CDR3 sequences, around 3.6% of which are singletons, and approximately 3.4% rests with the top ten. The sequenced material came from PBMCs. All receptors come from a woman in her twenties or thirties with multiple sclerosis.

In its sample, this clonotype was seen many times. The chain employs TRBV20-1 and TRBJ2-7; 8 positions agree with TRBD2. CDR1 is DFQATT and CDR2 is SNEGSKA in the germline V gene (reference sequence). The CDR3 spans 15 residues. The V segment lost 2 bases and the J segment 5 bases; nucleotides outside the gene matches: 11. The CDR3 DNA reads as TGCAGTGCTAGAAATCCAGCGGGAGTGGTCCACGAGCAGTACTTC. Translated: CSARNPAGVVHEQYF.

This clonotype was recorded at least ten times. The chain uses TRBV11-2 and TRBJ2-2; D may be TRBD2 (5 bases). CDR1 SGHAT and CDR2 FQNNGV come from the germline V gene. V was pared by 3 bases and J by 3 bases, with 11 bases between. The CDR3 is 15 amino acids. In DNA, the CDR3 is TGTGCCAGCAGCTTCGGGCTAGCAGACACCGGGGAGCTGTTTTTT. Amino acid sequence: CASSFGLADTGELFF.

This clonotype was seen at least ten times. The rearrangement uses TRBV24-1 and TRBJ2-7; perhaps D is TRBD1 or TRBD2 (6 bases each). Germline V gives CDR1 KGHDR, CDR2 SFDVKD. The CDR3 is 13 amino acids. Deletions cut 7 bases from V and 2 bases from J, with 11 bases between. The CDR3 sequence: CATSAGQAYEQYF. The CDR3 region has the DNA TGTGCCACCAGCGCGGGACAAGCCTACGAGCAGTACTTC.

This clonotype was observed a handful of times. The chain recombines TRBV28 with TRBJ2-7; 8 nucleotides align to TRBD1. CDR3 length: 13 residues. Per the germline V gene, CDR1 is MDHEN and CDR2 is SYDVKM. The V and J ends lost 4 bases and 6 bases, in that order; junction bases with no gene match: 5. Written as DNA, the CDR3 is TGTGCCAGCAGTTCGGGACAGGTGAGCGAGCAGTACTTC. Its translation is CASSSGQVSEQYF.

This clonotype was seen ten or more times. CDR3 amino acids: CASSGQGTDTEAFF. CDR3 bases: TGTGCCAGCAGTGGACAGGGGACGGACACTGAAGCTTTCTTT. J is TRBJ1-1 and V is TRBV12-3 or TRBV12-4; TRBD1 matches at 9 bases. With V trimmed by 5 bases and J by 3 bases, 4 bases remained unmatched. This CDR3 is 14 amino acids long.

This clonotype was observed many times. The gene calls are TRBV20-1 and TRBJ2-3, with D unclear. V lost 0 bases and J lost 15, with 16 bases in between. CDR3 size: 12 residues. Germline V gene lookup returns CDR1 DFQATT and CDR2 SNEGSKA (reference sequence). CDR3 loop: CSARDPGPIPYF. DNA for the CDR3: TGCAGTGCTAGAGATCCGGGCCCTATCCCCTATTTT.

The chain links TRBV10-3 to TRBJ2-5; the D is unclear. The ends were cut back, 9 bases at V and 2 bases at J, with 10 bases in the middle. CDR3 size: 12 residues. Germline V gene sequence: CDR1 ENHRY, CDR2 SYGVKD. CDR3 region: CAIYKRQETQYF. The DNA of the CDR3 is TGTGCCATATACAAAAGACAAGAGACCCAGTACTTC.

This clonotype was counted ten times or more. This chain uses TRBV5-1 with TRBJ2-2, with D possibly called TRBD1 or TRBD2 (6 bases each). V was shortened by 0 bases and J by 8 bases, with 14 bases between the two germline ends. Germline-derived CDR1 and CDR2 are SGHRS and YFSETQ. CDR3 length: 15 residues. DNA of the CDR3: TGCGCCAGCAGCTTGGAGGGGGGTCTCTTTGGGGAGCTGTTTTTT. Protein: CASSLEGGLFGELFF.

The table lists this clonotype with many counts. The chain joins TRBV11-2 to TRBJ2-5; 12 bases agree with TRBD2. The CDR3 runs 15 residues. The germline gives CDR1 SGHAT, CDR2 FQNNGV. Germline trimming cut 7 bases from V and 4 bases from J; bases unmatched to any gene: 7. CDR3 DNA sequence: TGTGCCAGCATCCTAGCGGGGGGGCCGGGAGAGACCCAGTACTTC. This gives the protein CASILAGGPGETQYF. Using reference TRBV11-2 and TRBJ2-5 for the parts outside the CDR3, the full variable domain is EAGVAQSPRYKIIEKRQSVAFWCNPISGHATLYWYQQILGQGPKLLIQFQNNGVVDDSQLPKDRFSAERLKGVDSTLKIQPAKLEDSAVYLCASILAGGPGETQYFGPGTRLLVL.

This clonotype was recorded at least ten times. The chain recombines TRBV20-1 with TRBJ2-1; D is unclear. Germline V lookup: CDR1 DFQATT, CDR2 SNEGSKA (reference sequence). Trimming shortened V by 0 bases and J by 2 bases, and 14 bases separated the two germline ends. The CDR3 length is 16 residues. The CDR3 nucleotides read TGCAGTGCTAGAGATCTACGCGGAAGCGCCTACAATGAGCAGTTCTTC. Translating it yields CSARDLRGSAYNEQFF.

This clonotype was picked up many times. The chain links TRBV20-1 to TRBJ2-7, with 10 nucleotides matching TRBD2. Germline CDR1 and CDR2: DFQATT and SNEGSKA (reference sequence). This CDR3 is 13 amino acids long. CDR3 amino acids: CSGTSATTYEQYF. The CDR3 DNA is TGCAGCGGGACTAGCGCCACAACCTACGAGCAGTACTTC.

The sample holds many counts of this clonotype. The chain links TRBV3-1 to TRBJ2-3; weak D call: TRBD1 (6 bases). From germline, CDR1 is LGHDT and CDR2 YNNKEL (reference sequence). The ends were cut back, 0 bases at V and 2 bases at J, with 12 bases in the middle. The CDR3 runs to 16 residues. The CDR3 bases are TGTGCCAGCAGCCAAGATGGTTCAGGGGTCACAGATACGCAGTATTTT. As protein: CASSQDGSGVTDTQYF.

In this sample, this clonotype turned up many times. V is TRBV29-1 and J is TRBJ1-2; the match to TRBD1 covers 12 bases. Germline V lookup: CDR1 SQVTM, CDR2 ANQGSEA. There are 16 residues in the CDR3. J was trimmed by 4 bases and V by 5 bases; bases with no gene match: 11. DNA for the CDR3: TGCAGCGTTTACGGGACAGGGGGCGTAAGGGGCTATGGCTACACCTTC. It codes for CSVYGTGGVRGYGYTF.

At least ten counts were recorded for this clonotype. The chain links TRBV29-1 to TRBJ1-1; D is unresolved. V was shortened by 6 bases and J by 2 bases, with 16 bases between the two germline ends. The germline V gene encodes CDR1 SQVTM and CDR2 ANQGSEA. The CDR3 length is 14 residues. The CDR3 loop reads CSVRTTKANTEAFF. As DNA, the CDR3 is TGCAGCGTCCGGACGACAAAGGCCAACACTGAAGCTTTCTTT.

In this sample, this clonotype turned up many times. V is TRBV20-1 and J is TRBJ2-3, with 10 bases matching TRBD2. CDR1 is DFQATT, CDR2 SNEGSKA, per germline (reference sequence). V trimming: 3 bases; J trimming: 2 bases; junction bases outside the gene matches: 5. The CDR3 covers 15 residues. The CDR3 DNA sequence: TGCAGTGCTAGTGAACTAGCGGGGAACACAGATACGCAGTATTTT. It encodes CSASELAGNTDTQYF.

This clonotype was seen ten or more times. The chain is built from TRBV3-1 and TRBJ1-4, with TRBD1 identical over 9 bases. The CDR3 loop spans 14 amino acids. V shed 4 bases, J shed 7 bases, and the junction held 4 bases outside the gene matches. CDR1 and CDR2 from the germline V gene are LGHDT and YNNKEL (reference sequence). Written as DNA, the CDR3 is TGTGCCAGCAGCCGGGGACAGGGCCGTGAAAAACTGTTTTTT. Encoded protein: CASSRGQGREKLFF.

In this sample, this clonotype turned up many times. The rearrangement links TRBV7-2 to TRBJ2-7; D uncertain. V shed 5 bases and J shed 2 bases, with 7 bases lying between them. The CDR3 has 12 amino acids. Per germline, CDR1 SGHTA and CDR2 FQGNSA. This CDR3 reads CASSTATYEQYF. The CDR3 bases are TGTGCCAGCAGCACCGCGACCTACGAGCAGTACTTC.

This clonotype occurred many times. V usage is TRBV7-3 and J usage is TRBJ2-1, with D perhaps being TRBD1 or TRBD2 (5 bases each). V lost 2 bases and J 13 bases, leaving 12 bases between the germline ends. Per the germline V gene, CDR1 is SGHTA and CDR2 is FQGTGA. The CDR3 runs to 12 residues. The CDR3, as DNA: TGTGCCAGCAGCTTAGCCTGGGGGAGTCAGTTCTTC. This sequence encodes CASSLAWGSQFF.

This clonotype was observed many times. The chain uses TRBV4-1 and TRBJ1-4; D possibly corresponds to TRBD1 (5 bases). V lost 4 bases, J lost 0 bases, and 12 bases lay in between. The CDR3 consists of 16 residues. Germline V gives CDR1 MGHRA, CDR2 YSYEKL. CDR3 sequence reads: CASSPGGLATNEKLFF. The CDR3 DNA reads as TGCGCCAGCAGCCCCGGGGGTCTCGCAACTAATGAAAAACTGTTTTTT.

This clonotype has a count of ten or more. The chain joins TRBV6-6 to TRBJ1-1; 8 positions match TRBD1. V dropped 6 bases and J dropped 5; count of bases not matched to a gene: 14. The CDR3 length is 16 residues. Per the germline V gene, CDR1 is MNHNY and CDR2 is SVGAGI (reference sequence). CDR3 DNA: TGTGCCAGCAGCCCTTTTCCGGGACAGGCTAGGACTGAAGCTTTCTTT. Protein: CASSPFPGQARTEAFF.

This clonotype was detected many times. V usage is TRBV5-1 and J usage is TRBJ2-1, with 8 bases identical to TRBD2. J was trimmed by 6 bases and V by 2 bases; bases with no gene match: 7. CDR1 SGHRS and CDR2 YFSETQ come from the germline V gene. The length of the CDR3 is 15 residues. The CDR3 protein is CASSLSGSNLNEQFF. CDR3 DNA: TGCGCCAGCAGCTTAAGCGGGAGCAACCTCAATGAGCAGTTCTTC.

This clonotype was found many times. The rearrangement joins TRBV15 to TRBJ2-1, with 8 nucleotides matching TRBD2. This CDR3 is built from 15 residues. Germline loops: CDR1 LNHNV, CDR2 YYDKDF (reference sequence). Trimming removed 3 bases from V and 8 bases from J; junction bases left unmatched: 9. The CDR3 DNA follows: TGTGCCACCAGCAGGTCCGGGGGGGCAGTGGATGAGCAGTTCTTC. It codes for CATSRSGGAVDEQFF.

The rearrangement links TRBV12-3 or TRBV12-4 to TRBJ1-1, with D tentatively TRBD1 (5 bases). Trimming took off 6 bases at V and 5 bases at J, with 13 bases between the two ends. The CDR3 extends over 13 amino acids. The CDR3 region has the DNA TGTGCCAGCAGCTGCGGCTCAGGGACTGAAGCTTTCTTT. It specifies CASSCGSGTEAFF.

This clonotype is categorized as medium-sized. This rearrangement joins TRBV20-1 to TRBJ2-2; 11 bases fit TRBD2. CDR1 and CDR2 (germline): DFQATT, SNEGSKA (reference sequence). With 0 bases clipped from V and 3 bases from J, the junction kept 9 bases outside the gene matches. The CDR3 length is 18 residues. Here the CDR3 reads CSARDQDSGGADTGELFF. DNA of the CDR3: TGCAGTGCTAGAGATCAAGATAGCGGGGGGGCCGACACCGGGGAGCTGTTTTTT.

This clonotype was detected many times. The CDR3 DNA follows: TGTGCCACCAGCACCACCGGGACAGGGGAAGAGACCCAGTACTTC. Its translation: CATSTTGTGEETQYF. The chain carries TRBV15 and TRBJ2-5, with 10 bases fitting TRBD1. Trimming removed 4 bases from V and 3 bases from J; junction bases left unmatched: 5. This CDR3 comprises 15 residues. Germline V CDR1 and CDR2: LNHNV, YYDKDF (reference sequence). Combining the CDR3 with reference TRBV15 and TRBJ2-5 gives the whole variable domain DAMVIQNPRYQVTQFGKPVTLSCSQTLNHNVMYWYQQKSSQAPKLLFHYYDKDFNNEADTPDNFQSRRPNTSFCFLDIRSPGLGDTAMYLCATSTTGTGEETQYFGPGTRLLVL.